A selection of T cell receptor beta chains follows, all from one sample in a study of cytomegalovirus exposure and HLA in healthy donors. TCRdb's table, derived via immunoSEQ multiplex PCR, lists solely in-frame clones and lacks some. The repertoire holds approximately 140,000 clones, 60% to 85% seen once, with 6.3% in the top ten. Material for sequencing was PBMCs. These receptors were taken from a middle-aged man in good health and CMV-seropositive. The CDR3 runs from the conserved cysteine through the conserved F or W. A D gene is named only where the DNA matches it firmly. Only part of the rows carry a size: once, few, many, or a class if the clone is expanded.

j_call | v_call | clone_size | d_call | cdr3_nt | cdr3_aa
TRBJ2-1 | TRBV7-2 | - | TRBD1 | TGTGCCAGCAGCTACCCCGGGACAGGTGGTGAGCAGTTCTTC | CASSYPGTGGEQFF
TRBJ2-1 | TRBV5-6 | - | - | TGTGCCAGCAGCTTGGTTACAGCCGTCTACAATGAGCAGTTCTTC | CASSLVTAVYNEQFF
TRBJ2-2 | TRBV19 | - | - | TGTGCCAGTAGCTCCCCGGGCACCGGGGAGCTGTTTTTT | CASSSPGTGELFF
TRBJ1-4 | TRBV28 | - | - | TGTGCCAGCGGGGTAGGGGCAACTAATGAAAAACTGTTTTTT | CASGVGATNEKLFF
TRBJ2-3 | TRBV21-1 | - | - | TGTGCCAGCAGCAAAGCAGCGTCGCCTAGCACAGATACGCAGTATTTT | CASSKAASPSTDTQYF
TRBJ1-5 | TRBV28 | - | TRBD1 | TGTGCCAGCAGAACAGGGGCGAGCAATCAGCCCCAGCATTTT | CASRTGASNQPQHF
TRBJ2-3 | TRBV11-3 | - | - | TGTGCCAGCAGCCACGGATCGGGAGATACGCAGTATTTT | CASSHGSGDTQYF
TRBJ2-7 | TRBV5-8 | - | - | TGTGCCAGCAGTTTAACAGGTACACGCGAGCAGTACTTC | CASSLTGTREQYF
TRBJ2-5 | TRBV6-5 | - | - | TGTGCCAGCAGTTACCAACCAGGGGCAGAGACCCAGTACTTC | CASSYQPGAETQYF
TRBJ2-5 | TRBV5-8 | - | - | TGTGCCAGCAGCTTTAGGGGGAGACTAGAGACCCAGTACTTC | CASSFRGRLETQYF
TRBJ1-1 | TRBV11-1 | - | - | TGTGCCAGCAGCCCAAGGCGGGTCGCTGAAGCTTTCTTT | CASSPRRVAEAFF
TRBJ2-7 | TRBV30 | - | - | TGTGCCTGGATGGCAGGCTACGAGCAGTACTTC | CAWMAGYEQYF
TRBJ1-2 | TRBV5-1 | once | - | TGCGCCAGCGCAAAAACCCGGACAGATGGCTACACCTTC | CASAKTRTDGYTF
TRBJ2-3 | TRBV4-2 | - | TRBD2 | TGTGCCAGCAGCCGAATTAGCGGGAGGAACACAGATACGCAGTATTTT | CASSRISGRNTDTQYF
TRBJ2-7 | TRBV29-1 | - | - | TGCAGCGTTGATAAGCCAGGGGGGTACGAGCAGTACTTC | CSVDKPGGYEQYF
TRBJ1-5 | TRBV30 | - | - | TGTGCCTGGAGTGTACTTGGGGGACTCAATCAGCCCCAGCATTTT | CAWSVLGGLNQPQHF
TRBJ2-3 | TRBV11-2 | - | TRBD2 | TGTGCCAGCAGCCACCGCGGGCGGGGGAGTAAAACAGATACGCAGTATTTT | CASSHRGRGSKTDTQYF
TRBJ2-3 | TRBV10-1 | - | TRBD1 | TGCGCCAGCAGTTTCACCGGGACAGGGGAATGGGATACGCAGTATTTT | CASSFTGTGEWDTQYF
TRBJ2-7 | TRBV27 | - | TRBD2 | TGTGCCAGCAGTTTCCGCCTAGCGGGATGGGGTGAGCAGTACTTC | CASSFRLAGWGEQYF
TRBJ2-3 | TRBV2 | - | - | TGTGCCAGCAGTGAGGGCCCGCGAAGCACAGATACGCAGTATTTT | CASSEGPRSTDTQYF
TRBJ2-1 | TRBV7-2 | - | TRBD2 | TGTGCCAGCAGCTTATTCGGGAGGGAGTACAATGAGCAGTTCTTC | CASSLFGREYNEQFF
TRBJ2-7 | TRBV7-6 | - | - | TGTGCCAGCAGCTTAGTGCGGGACAGTCGCCCCTACGAGCAGTACTTC | CASSLVRDSRPYEQYF
TRBJ2-7 | TRBV28 | - | TRBD2 | TGTGCCAGCAGTGAACTAGCGGGAGGAAAATACGAGCAGTACTTC | CASSELAGGKYEQYF
TRBJ2-5 | TRBV7-3 | - | TRBD2 | TGTGCCAGCAGCTTAAGAGGGGCTAGCGGGGCGGAGACCCAGTACTTC | CASSLRGASGAETQYF
TRBJ1-3 | TRBV29-1 | - | - | TGCAGCGTTCTATCTGGAAACACCATATATTTT | CSVLSGNTIYF
TRBJ2-7 | TRBV10-2 | - | TRBD1 | TGCGCCAGCAGCCCCCGGACAGGAGCCTACGAGCAGTACTTC | CASSPRTGAYEQYF
TRBJ2-1 | TRBV5-1 | - | - | TGCGCCAGCAGCTTGGTGTGGGGCGGGATAGGTGAGCAGTTCTTC | CASSLVWGGIGEQFF
TRBJ2-3 | TRBV6-1 | few | TRBD1 | TGTGCCAGCAGTGAAGCGCCCCGGACAGGTTCGAGCCGGACCAGGGGCACAGATACGCAGTATTTT | CASSEAPRTGSSRTRGTDTQYF